This entry concerns a single T cell receptor (beta chain). Antigen specificity is unknown. One junction end does not reproduce the germline sequence, and a read error may be involved. This sample is drawn from a study of T cell repertoires in cytomegalovirus infection. At the level of the study: Evidence of both CMV infection and a matching HLA type came from public TCR beta signatures. Study conclusions and caveats: Dominating the ex vivo response were TCR beta clonotypes that were CMV-specific and HLA-C-restricted.

Germline V gene sequence: CDR1 SGHNT, CDR2 YYREEE (reference sequence). This CDR3 has 15 amino acids. TCRdb recomputed calls from the reads with MiXCR, one row per CDR3 protein. Of roughly 860,000 distinct CDR3 sequences listed, approximately 32% were seen once; the top ten hold roughly an eighth. Sequenced here: cultured CD8+ T cells from PBMCs, sampled from culture after CMV antigen stimulation. V usage is TRBV5-4 and J usage is TRBJ2-3; 8 nucleotides agree with TRBD2. This receptor was obtained from a human donor in good health (CMV status not recorded). Some clones in this sample may be carry-over from other donors' samples. The CDR3 sequence is CANSSRGDSTDTQYF. The CDR3 bases are TGTGCCAACAGCTCGCGGGGGGATAGCACAGATACGCAGTATTTT.